What follows is one T cell receptor beta chain and its context. Its target is not known. Assay: immunoSEQ multiplex PCR; the TCRdb copy retains only in-frame clones and omits some. The sample contains 130,000 or so clones, roughly 92% of which appear only once. This sample is drawn from a study of graft-versus-host responses after intestinal transplantation. About the study: Each transplant was multivisceral, liver-intestinal, or isolated intestinal. The recipients all started with anti-thymocyte globulin induction and then took tacrolimus and steroids for 3 to 4 years. Study-wide findings and caveats: High graft-versus-host to host-versus-graft T cell clonal ratios marked allografts of patients with graft-donor macrochimerism. Early post-transplant HvG declines were associated with peak circulating GvH clone levels.

This CDR3 is built from 15 residues. After removal of 5 bases from V and 6 bases from J, the junction contained 6 bases not matched to a gene. CDR1 and CDR2 (germline): SEHNR, FQNEAQ (reference sequence). The TCR sequence derives from a human donor who received an intestinal transplant. The chain recombines TRBV7-9 with TRBJ2-1; 11 bases agree with TRBD1. The starting material was unstimulated CD4+ T cells sorted from spleen or lymph node cells, obtained before intestinal transplant. This chain's CDR3 is CASSHKDRGRNEQFF. Here the CDR3 DNA reads TGTGCCAGCAGCCATAAGGACAGGGGGCGCAATGAGCAGTTCTTC. Combining the CDR3 with reference TRBV7-9 and TRBJ2-1 gives the whole variable domain DTGVSQNPRHKITKRGQNVTFRCDPISEHNRLYWYRQTLGQGPEFLTYFQNEAQLEKSRLLSDRFSAERPKGSFSTLEIQRTEQGDSAMYLCASSHKDRGRNEQFFGPGTRLTVL.